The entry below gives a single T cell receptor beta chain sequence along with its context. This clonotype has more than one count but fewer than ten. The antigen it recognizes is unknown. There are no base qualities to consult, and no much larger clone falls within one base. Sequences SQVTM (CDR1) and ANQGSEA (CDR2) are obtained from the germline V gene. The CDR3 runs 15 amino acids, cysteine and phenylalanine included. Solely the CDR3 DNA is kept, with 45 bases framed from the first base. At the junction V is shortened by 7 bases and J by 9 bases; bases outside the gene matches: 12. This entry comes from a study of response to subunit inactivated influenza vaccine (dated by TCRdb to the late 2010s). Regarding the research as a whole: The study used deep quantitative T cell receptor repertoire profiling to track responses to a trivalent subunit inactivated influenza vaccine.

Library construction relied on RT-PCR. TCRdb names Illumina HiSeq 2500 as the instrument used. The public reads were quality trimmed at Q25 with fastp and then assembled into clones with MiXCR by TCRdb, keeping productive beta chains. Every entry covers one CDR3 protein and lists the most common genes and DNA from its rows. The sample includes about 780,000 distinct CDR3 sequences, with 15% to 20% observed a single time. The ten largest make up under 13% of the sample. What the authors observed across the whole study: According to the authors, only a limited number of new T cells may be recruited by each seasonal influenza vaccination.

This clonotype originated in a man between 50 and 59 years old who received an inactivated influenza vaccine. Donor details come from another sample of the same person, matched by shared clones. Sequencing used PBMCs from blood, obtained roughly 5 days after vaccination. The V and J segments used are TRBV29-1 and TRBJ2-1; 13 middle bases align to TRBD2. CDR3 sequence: CSAVGLAGRRSEQFF. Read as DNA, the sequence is TGCAGCGCGGTGGGACTAGCGGGACGCCGGAGTGAGCAGTTCTTC.